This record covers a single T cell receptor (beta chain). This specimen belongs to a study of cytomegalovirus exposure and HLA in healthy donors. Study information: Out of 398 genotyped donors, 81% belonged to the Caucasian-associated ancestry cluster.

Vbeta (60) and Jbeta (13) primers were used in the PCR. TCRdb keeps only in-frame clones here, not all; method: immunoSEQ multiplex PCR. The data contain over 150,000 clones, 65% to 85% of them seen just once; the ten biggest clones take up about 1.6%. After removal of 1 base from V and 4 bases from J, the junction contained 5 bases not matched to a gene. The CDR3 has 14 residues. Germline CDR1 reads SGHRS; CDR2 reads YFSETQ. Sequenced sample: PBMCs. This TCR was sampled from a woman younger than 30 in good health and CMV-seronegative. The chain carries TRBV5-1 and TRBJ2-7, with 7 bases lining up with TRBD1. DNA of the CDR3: TGCGCCAGCAGCTTGAGACAGGGACAATACGAGCAGTACTTC. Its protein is CASSLRQGQYEQYF.